The subject of this entry is one T cell receptor beta chain. The data are from a study of control samples from healthy donors and cancer patients. The V end was cut by 9 bases, the J end by 0 bases, with 14 bases between. The germline gives CDR1 MNHEY, CDR2 SVGAGI. This CDR3 is 14 amino acids long. Method: immunoSEQ multiplex PCR; TCRdb's copy keeps in-frame clones and lacks some. The data show some 130,000 clones, about nine tenths seen once. This TCR was recovered from a man in his forties in good health. This chain uses TRBV6-5 with TRBJ1-2; tentative D call: TRBD1 (5 bases). The sample taken for sequencing was blood. The CDR3 loop reads CASSVGGANYGYTF. CDR3 in DNA: TGTGCCAGTTCTGTTGGAGGGGCTAACTATGGCTACACCTTC.